These 19 T cell receptor beta chains originate from one sample sequenced in a study of beta chain features in type 1 diabetes (dated by TCRdb to about 2018). Libraries were prepared through the immunoSEQ multiplex PCR assay. The entire isolated RNA was reverse transcribed using the High Capacity cDNA Reverse Transcription Kit, and thus expressed TCRB transcripts were sequenced. Imported from immuneACCESS, the table was reduced by TCRdb to in-frame sequences with V and J called. These copies leave out some clones; in studies compared against another copy, an unresolved V gene accounts for under half, and the cause of the remainder is not known. Within this sample are some 220,000 clones, with approximately 10% of them counted one time only. In total, the top ten clones hold 1% to 1.5% of the sample. Sequenced input: central memory CD4+ T cells from blood. Receptors were obtained from a young man in good health.

This clone was picked up a small number of times. The gene calls are TRBV25-1 and TRBJ2-1, with 12 positions matching TRBD2. After removal of 6 bases from V and 8 bases from J, the junction contained 11 bases not matched to a gene. Germline CDR1 MGHDK, CDR2 SYGVNS. This CDR3 has 16 amino acids. In DNA, the CDR3 is TGTGCCAGCAGATCCCGACTAGCGGGAGTTTGGCATGAGCAGTTCTTC. This gives the protein CASRSRLAGVWHEQFF. The full variable domain, completed using reference TRBV25-1 and TRBJ2-1, is EADIYQTPRYLVIGTGKKITLECSQTMGHDKMYWYQQDPGMELHLIHYSYGVNSTEKGDLSSESTVSRIRTEHFPLTLESARPSHTSQYLCASRSRLAGVWHEQFFGPGTRLTVL.

This clone occurred a few times. V is TRBV5-1 and J is TRBJ2-5; 9 positions match TRBD1. The J call is doubtful: the DNA matches TRBJ2-7 better. The V gene's germline CDR1 is SGHRS and CDR2 YFSETQ. CDR3 length: 14 amino acids. The CDR3, as DNA: TGCGCCAGCAGCTCACGGACAGGGGACTACGAGCAGTACTTC. Residues: CASSSRTGDYEQYF.

A single count supports this clone. The V call is TRBV6-6, the J call TRBJ2-2; TRBD2 matches at 12 bases. The V and J ends lost 6 bases and 1 base, in that order; junction bases with no gene match: 3. Germline assignment: CDR1 MNHNY and CDR2 SVGAGI (reference sequence). This CDR3 is built from 16 residues. As DNA, the CDR3 is TGTGCCAGCAGGAAGGGACTAGCGGGGAACACCGGGGAGCTGTTTTTT. Amino acid sequence: CASRKGLAGNTGELFF.

This clone was seen a handful of times. This chain connects TRBV6-1 to TRBJ2-1; maybe TRBD2 (5 bases). V lost 7 bases and J lost 3, with 13 bases in between. Germline loops: CDR1 MNHNS, CDR2 SASEGT. This CDR3 contains 14 residues. CDR3 in amino acids: CASTPDAGYNEQFF. CDR3 DNA: TGTGCCAGCACCCCGGACGCGGGCTACAATGAGCAGTTCTTC.

This clone was observed a handful of times. The chain joins TRBV28 to TRBJ2-1; 11 bases fit TRBD1. The CDR3 consists of 16 residues. The J segment lost 7 bases and the V segment lost 8 bases, leaving 13 bases of the junction unmatched. CDR1 is MDHEN and CDR2 is SYDVKM in the germline V gene. This CDR3 reads CASGQPRTGGRNEQFF. The CDR3 coding sequence is TGTGCCAGCGGTCAACCTCGGACAGGGGGCAGGAATGAGCAGTTCTTC.

This clone was detected a few times. The chain employs TRBV18 and TRBJ1-1, with 7 positions matching TRBD1. V shed 7 bases and J 5 bases; nucleotides not matched to a gene: 7. Germline CDR1 is KGHSH and CDR2 is LQKENI. The CDR3 extends over 13 amino acids. The CDR3 region is CASLQGLGTEAFF. In nucleotides, the CDR3 is TGTGCCAGCTTACAGGGGTTGGGAACTGAAGCTTTCTTT. The full variable domain, its missing parts supplied by reference TRBV18 and TRBJ1-1, is NAGVMQNPRHLVRRRGQEARLRCSPMKGHSHVYWYRQLPEEGLKFMVYLQKENIIDESGMPKERFSAEFPKEGPSILRIQQVVRGDSAAYFCASLQGLGTEAFFGQGTRLTVV.

In its sample, this clone was seen a few times. The chain recombines TRBV2 with TRBJ2-3; 8 positions match TRBD2. The CDR3 totals 16 residues. CDR1 is SNHLY, CDR2 FYNNEI, per germline. V lost 6 bases, J lost 4 bases, and 12 bases stayed unmatched. The CDR3 spells CASRGPAGVGPDTQYF. CDR3 coding DNA: TGTGCCAGCAGGGGCCCAGCGGGAGTGGGTCCAGATACGCAGTATTTT. The variable domain in full, completed from reference TRBV2 and TRBJ2-3, reads EPEVTQTPSHQVTQMGQEVILRCVPISNHLYFYWYRQILGQKVEFLVSFYNNEISEKSEIFDDQFSVERPDGSNFTLKIRSTKLEDSAMYFCASRGPAGVGPDTQYFGPGTRLTVL.

This chain uses TRBV7-9 with TRBJ2-7, with 11 bases lining up with TRBD2. The CDR3 extends over 18 amino acids. J lost 0 bases, V lost 4 bases, and 11 bases had no gene match. The germline V gene encodes CDR1 SEHNR and CDR2 FQNEAQ (reference sequence). The CDR3 DNA reads TGTGCCAGCAGCTCTTTTCTCGGGACTAGCGGTCGCTCCTACGAGCAGTACTTC. Translated: CASSSFLGTSGRSYEQYF.

This clone was seen ten or more times. The chain is built from TRBV29-1 and TRBJ1-5; D unresolved. Germline CDR1 is SQVTM and CDR2 is ANQGSEA. Trimming cost V 7 bases and J 2 bases, with 18 bases left between them. The CDR3 contains 15 residues. CDR3 residues: CSGPPHCKGNQPQHF. CDR3 in DNA: TGCAGCGGCCCTCCTCACTGCAAGGGCAATCAGCCCCAGCATTTT.

The chain has TRBV30 and TRBJ2-1, with TRBD2 identical over 11 bases. The CDR3 is made up of 12 amino acids. Losses at the gene ends were 0 bases for V and 15 bases for J; bases not matched to a gene: 4. Germline CDR1 is GTSNPN and CDR2 is SVGIG (reference sequence). Here the CDR3 DNA reads TGTGCCTGGAGTGTACTAGCGGGAGTTGGGTTCTTC. This encodes CAWSVLAGVGFF.

The chain employs TRBV2 and TRBJ1-1, with unresolved D. In germline, CDR1 is SNHLY, CDR2 FYNNEI. The CDR3 runs to 14 residues. V was clipped by 4 bases and J by 1 base, with 10 bases between them. CDR3: CASSGEAANTEAFF. Written as DNA, the CDR3 is TGTGCCAGCAGTGGAGAAGCAGCGAACACTGAAGCTTTCTTT.

V gene TRBV7-2 combines with J gene TRBJ2-5; weak D call: TRBD1 (5 bases). Deletions cut 3 bases from V and 4 bases from J, with 9 bases between. This CDR3 contains 13 residues. The germline CDR1 and CDR2 sequences are SGHTA and FQGNSA. CDR3 region: CASSFNRRETQYF. In DNA form, the CDR3 reads TGTGCCAGCAGCTTCAACAGGAGAGAGACCCAGTACTTC.

The rearrangement joins TRBV28 to TRBJ2-3, with 11 bases that match TRBD1. The germline V gene encodes CDR1 MDHEN and CDR2 SYDVKM. The V segment lost 5 bases and the J segment 6 bases; nucleotides outside the gene matches: 7. The CDR3 spans 15 residues. The CDR3 DNA reads TGTGCCAGCAGTCCCATGGGACAGGGGGAGGATACGCAGTATTTT. It codes for CASSPMGQGEDTQYF.

CDR3 nucleotide sequence: TGTGCCTGGAGTGTCCGGACCTGGGCGGACATTCAGTACTTC. Translation gives CAWSVRTWADIQYF. V and J are TRBV30 and TRBJ2-4; D not resolved. Trimming cost V 0 bases and J 8 bases, with 14 bases left between them. Germline-derived CDR1 and CDR2 are GTSNPN and SVGIG (reference sequence). The CDR3 is made up of 14 amino acids.

Comments on this clone: The junction departs from germline at one end; a sequencing error may be responsible. This chain joins TRBV7-9 and TRBJ2-5, with D perhaps assigned TRBD1 or TRBD2 (5 bases each). The length of the CDR3 is 11 residues. The germline V gene encodes CDR1 SEHNR and CDR2 FQNEAQ (reference sequence). The CDR3 DNA sequence: TGTGCCAGCAGCTTCCCGGGGCATTCCGACTTC. Amino acids: CASSFPGHSDF.

This clone was recorded a few times. V gene TRBV7-2 combines with J gene TRBJ2-3, with D unresolved. Trimming left V 3 bases short and J 4 bases short, with 8 bases between. The CDR3 spans 13 residues. The V gene's germline CDR1 is SGHTA and CDR2 FQGNSA. CDR3 sequence: CASSFRAADTQYF. In DNA, the CDR3 is TGTGCCAGCAGCTTTCGGGCCGCAGATACGCAGTATTTT.

This clone was seen just once. A read error likely explains this, since a far larger clone differs by one base. The chain combines TRBV7-6 with TRBJ2-1, with D possibly being TRBD2 (5 bases). The CDR3 is 13 amino acids. The V gene's germline CDR1 is SGHVS and CDR2 FNYEAQ. CDR3 sequence reads: CASSSTARRQQLF. The CDR3 DNA sequence: TGTGCCAGCAGCTCCACCGCTCGGAGGCAGCAGCTCTTC.

The chain uses TRBV30 and TRBJ1-1; D uncertain. The V gene's germline CDR1 is GTSNPN and CDR2 SVGIG (reference sequence). This CDR3 has 12 amino acids. Deletions cut 1 base from V and 2 bases from J, with 5 bases between. The CDR3 loop reads CAWSGLNTEAFF. CDR3 nucleotide sequence: TGTGCCTGGAGTGGGCTAAACACTGAAGCTTTCTTT.

This clone was observed a few times. The chain has TRBV15 and TRBJ2-7, with no clear D. Trimming shortened V by 1 base and J by 1 base, and 5 bases separated the two germline ends. There are 13 residues in the CDR3. CDR1 LNHNV and CDR2 YYDKDF come from the germline V gene (reference sequence). For the CDR3, the DNA is TGTGCCACCAGCAGAGCCGGGTCCTACGAGCAGTACTTC. Its translation is CATSRAGSYEQYF.